Presented here are 8 T cell receptor beta chains from one specimen sequenced in a study of cytomegalovirus exposure and HLA in healthy donors. The PCR made use of 60 Vbeta and 13 Jbeta primers. The repertoire was sequenced with immunoSEQ multiplex PCR; TCRdb's copy has only in-frame clones and lacks some. Here the sample spans tens of thousands of clones, roughly three fifths being singletons. Sequencing used PBMCs. The receptors derive from a woman in her 30s in good health and CMV-seronegative.

The J gene is TRBJ1-2, the V gene TRBV2; a possible D gene is TRBD1 (5 bases). The CDR3 sequence is 14 residues long. Between the trimmed V and J ends, which lost 3 bases and 4 bases, there was a span of 12 bases. Germline CDR1 SNHLY, CDR2 FYNNEI. CDR3 coding DNA: TGTGCCAGCAGTGAGCCAGGGAACCGCTATGGCTACACCTTC. Protein: CASSEPGNRYGYTF.

The chain recombines TRBV10-3 with TRBJ2-1, with a possible D match to TRBD1 (6 bases). Between the trimmed V and J ends, which lost 0 bases and 9 bases, there was a span of 12 bases. CDR1 and CDR2 from the germline V gene are ENHRY and SYGVKD. The CDR3 has 14 amino acids. The CDR3 DNA reads as TGTGCCATCAGTGAGTCGGAGAGGGGGAGTGAGCAGTTCTTC. Translated: CAISESERGSEQFF.

This clone has just a few counts. The chain uses TRBV30 and TRBJ2-7; perhaps TRBD2 as D (5 bases). Trimming left V 0 bases short and J 5 bases short, with 8 bases between. This CDR3 region has 12 residues. Per the germline V gene, CDR1 is GTSNPN and CDR2 is SVGIG (reference sequence). CDR3 sequence (DNA): TGTGCCTGGAGTGTCTACGGGAACGAGCAGTACTTC. Protein: CAWSVYGNEQYF. The full variable domain, with the rest looked up from reference TRBV30 and TRBJ2-7, is SQTIHQWPATLVQPVGSPLSLECTVEGTSNPNLYWYRQAAGRGLQLLFYSVGIGQISSEVPQNLSASRPQDRQFILSSKKLLLSDSGFYLCAWSVYGNEQYFGPGTRLTVT.

This clone turned up a few times. V usage is TRBV7-6 and J usage is TRBJ1-5, with D possibly being TRBD1 (6 bases). The CDR3 has 16 amino acids. Germline V gene lookup returns CDR1 SGHVS and CDR2 FNYEAQ. V gave up 1 base and J gave up 6 bases, with 16 bases separating them. CDR3 nucleotide sequence: TGTGCCAGCAGCTTAGAGGCAGGGGCGGGGGGTCAGCCCCAGCATTTT. Translating gives CASSLEAGAGGQPQHF.

The gene calls are TRBV11-2 and TRBJ1-2; 10 bases agree with TRBD1. Germline loops: CDR1 SGHAT, CDR2 FQNNGV. The CDR3 runs to 15 residues. V gave up 1 base and J gave up 4 bases; unmatched junction bases: 3. The CDR3 spells CASSLGDRGFYGYTF. For the CDR3, the DNA is TGTGCCAGCAGCTTAGGGGACAGGGGTTTCTATGGCTACACCTTC.

The rearrangement links TRBV2 to TRBJ1-4, with D perhaps TRBD1 (6 bases). Per germline, CDR1 SNHLY and CDR2 FYNNEI. This CDR3 spans 10 amino acids. The V end lost 8 bases, the J end lost 15 bases, and 13 bases lay between the germline ends. CDR3 sequence: CASGSGGVFF. The CDR3 DNA follows: TGTGCCAGCGGAAGCGGGGGCGTGTTTTTT.

The chain has TRBV2 and TRBJ1-4; possible D gene TRBD1, 5 bases. CDR1 is SNHLY and CDR2 is FYNNEI in the germline V gene. Trimming left V 8 bases short and J 7 bases short, with 17 bases between. The CDR3 consists of 14 residues. CDR3 DNA: TGTGCCAGCTGGAGGGGCGGTATTGGTGAAAAACTGTTTTTT. It codes for CASWRGGIGEKLFF.

The V gene is TRBV19, the J gene TRBJ1-5; 11 bases align to TRBD1. The CDR3 loop spans 14 amino acids. Germline CDR1 and CDR2: LNHDA and SQIVND (reference sequence). J lost 5 bases, V lost 7 bases, and 4 bases had no gene match. This CDR3 is CASTGTGGHQPQHF. The CDR3 nucleotides read TGTGCCAGTACCGGGACAGGGGGACATCAGCCCCAGCATTTT.